One and the same sample provided the 21 T cell receptor beta chains below, sequenced in a study of T cell responses to AZD1222 COVID-19 vaccine. Repertoires were generated with immunoSEQ multiplex PCR, while TCRdb's copy carries only in-frame clones and drops some. The sample carries about 140,000 clones, approximately 92% recorded once. This sample comprised peripheral blood, obtained on day 0 of AZD1222 vaccination. The receptors come from an adult in good health.

The chain is built from TRBV6-4 and TRBJ1-1; TRBD1 might be the D (6 bases). Germline V gene lookup returns CDR1 MRHNA and CDR2 SNTAGT. The V end was cut by 3 bases, the J end by 8 bases, with 13 bases between. CDR3 length: 13 residues. The CDR3 DNA follows: TGTGCCAGCAGTGAGAGTGGCAGGGGCGAAGCTTTCTTT. Protein sequence: CASSESGRGEAFF.

The V gene is TRBV29-1, the J gene TRBJ2-7; perhaps TRBD1 as D (6 bases). CDR1 SQVTM and CDR2 ANQGSEA come from the germline V gene. CDR3 length equals 13 residues. The V and J ends lost 7 bases and 3 bases respectively, with 16 bases between them. CDR3 sequence: CSGRGRYYYEQYF. CDR3 bases: TGCAGCGGCAGGGGCCGTTATTACTACGAGCAGTACTTC.

V usage is TRBV7-2 and J usage is TRBJ1-2, with a tentative D call TRBD1 (5 bases). Per the germline V gene, CDR1 is SGHTA and CDR2 is FQGNSA. V shed 3 bases and J shed 5 bases, with 19 bases lying between them. The CDR3 totals 16 residues. The CDR3 protein is CASSFGAVLPDYGYTF. As DNA, the CDR3 is TGTGCCAGCAGCTTCGGGGCTGTACTTCCCGATTATGGCTACACCTTC.

The genes are TRBV2 and TRBJ1-1; D is perhaps TRBD1 (5 bases). Trimming took off 7 bases at V and 5 bases at J, with 11 bases between the two ends. CDR3 length: 12 amino acids. Germline V gene sequence: CDR1 SNHLY, CDR2 FYNNEI. The CDR3 DNA reads TGTGCCAGCAACCTGGGGGGAACTGAAGCTTTCTTT. Its translation is CASNLGGTEAFF.

This chain connects TRBV19 to TRBJ2-6; no firm D call. CDR1 is LNHDA, CDR2 SQIVND, per germline (reference sequence). This CDR3 comprises 15 residues. Trimming cost V 7 bases and J 0 bases, with 10 bases left between them. The CDR3 DNA reads TGTGCCAGTACCCCCGACCACTCTGGGGCCAACGTCCTGACTTTC. It encodes CASTPDHSGANVLTF.

The rearrangement links TRBV5-1 to TRBJ2-7; a possible D gene is TRBD1 (6 bases). V shed 0 bases and J shed 2 bases, with 12 bases lying between them. Germline V gene lookup returns CDR1 SGHRS and CDR2 YFSETQ. The CDR3 covers 15 residues. This CDR3 reads CASSLAPAGAYEQYF. DNA of the CDR3: TGCGCCAGCAGCTTGGCCCCCGCAGGGGCCTACGAGCAGTACTTC.

The chain uses TRBV24-1 and TRBJ2-5; either TRBD1 or TRBD2 may supply D (5 bases each). Trimming pared 4 bases from V and 5 bases from J, leaving 19 bases between. The CDR3 extends over 16 amino acids. CDR1 and CDR2 from the germline V gene are KGHDR and SFDVKD. CDR3 residues: CATSDRTLRGRETQYF. Written as DNA, the CDR3 is TGTGCCACCAGTGACCGGACACTAAGGGGACGGGAGACCCAGTACTTC.

The chain has TRBV6-1 and TRBJ1-1, with a weak D call TRBD1 (6 bases). Trimming stripped 0 bases from V and 10 bases from J, with 9 bases between. CDR3 length: 12 amino acids. Germline CDR1 reads MNHNS; CDR2 reads SASEGT. CDR3 nucleotide sequence: TGTGCCAGCAGTGAAGCTCAGGGGATAGCTTTCTTT. It is translated as CASSEAQGIAFF.

This chain uses TRBV3-1 (or the pseudogene TRBV3-2) with TRBJ2-7; D remains ambiguous. This CDR3 has 13 residues. Trimming removed 0 bases from V and 6 bases from J, with 9 bases in between. The germline V gene has CDR1 LGHDT and CDR2 YNNKEL (reference sequence). Here the CDR3 DNA reads TGTGCCAGCAGCCAAGATAGGTTATCCGAGCAGTACTTC. As protein: CASSQDRLSEQYF.

The chain links TRBV27 to TRBJ2-7; the match to TRBD2 covers 11 bases. The junction had 11 bases not matched to a gene; V was cut back by 6 bases and J by 7 bases. Germline V gives CDR1 MNHEY, CDR2 SMNVEV (reference sequence). The CDR3 contains 15 residues. CDR3: CASRALGLAAPEQYF. CDR3 nucleotide sequence: TGTGCCAGCAGGGCCCTGGGACTAGCGGCTCCGGAGCAGTACTTC.

The chain employs TRBV6-6 and TRBJ1-2; D uncertain. The ends were cut back, 0 bases at V and 8 bases at J, with 16 bases in the middle. Germline CDR1 MNHNY, CDR2 SVGAGI (reference sequence). This CDR3 is built from 15 residues. The CDR3 region is CASSYSIEVREGYTF. CDR3 bases: TGTGCCAGCAGTTACTCGATAGAGGTGAGGGAGGGCTACACCTTC.

This clone was detected once. This chain connects TRBV18 to TRBJ2-5; 7 bases map to TRBD1. The V and J ends lost 8 bases and 2 bases, in that order; junction bases with no gene match: 8. The CDR3 is made up of 14 amino acids. CDR1 is KGHSH and CDR2 is LQKENI in the germline V gene. CDR3 residues: CASTDRVGQETQYF. DNA of the CDR3: TGTGCCAGCACCGACAGGGTGGGACAAGAGACCCAGTACTTC.

The chain joins TRBV3-1 (or the pseudogene TRBV3-2) to TRBJ2-3; weak D call: TRBD2 (6 bases). Germline assignment: CDR1 LGHDT and CDR2 YNNKEL (reference sequence). CDR3 length: 12 residues. Between the trimmed V and J ends, which lost 4 bases and 10 bases, there was a span of 12 bases. The DNA for the CDR3 is TGTGCCAGCAGCCCAACCGGGACTTCGCAGTATTTT. Protein sequence: CASSPTGTSQYF.

This sequence joins TRBV3-1 (or the pseudogene TRBV3-2) and TRBJ2-1; D remains ambiguous. The CDR3 runs to 13 residues. V dropped 4 bases and J dropped 10 bases, with 14 bases sitting between them. Germline loops: CDR1 LGHDT, CDR2 YNNKEL (reference sequence). DNA of the CDR3: TGTGCCAGCAGCCTAGCTTTTAATAGGGAGCAGTTCTTC. It specifies CASSLAFNREQFF.

This clone occurred once. The V gene is TRBV28, the J gene TRBJ2-3, with D possibly TRBD2 on 6 matching bases. V was shortened by 6 bases and J by 4 bases, with 11 bases between the two germline ends. The CDR3 is 13 amino acids. The germline gives CDR1 MDHEN, CDR2 SYDVKM. The CDR3 reads CASSLGGADTQYF. In DNA form, the CDR3 reads TGTGCCAGCAGCCTAGGAGGGGCAGATACGCAGTATTTT.

The CDR3 DNA is TGCGCCAGCAGTGAGTTCGTGGGAGTCACCGGGGAGCTGTTTTTT. Translating gives CASSEFVGVTGELFF. V usage is TRBV10-1 and J usage is TRBJ2-2; D possibly corresponds to TRBD2 (5 bases). The CDR3 length is 15 residues. The V gene lost 1 base and the J gene lost 4 bases, with 10 bases spanning the gap. Per the germline V gene, CDR1 is WNHNN and CDR2 is SYGVQD (reference sequence).

This chain joins TRBV5-4 and TRBJ2-3; 7 nucleotides align to TRBD2. Germline CDR1 is SGHNT and CDR2 is YYREEE (reference sequence). The V segment lost 2 bases and the J segment 3 bases; nucleotides outside the gene matches: 3. The CDR3 runs to 14 residues. CDR3 loop: CASSFPAGTDTQYF. The DNA for the CDR3 is TGTGCCAGCAGCTTCCCAGCGGGAACAGATACGCAGTATTTT.

A word on this clone: Its ends do not fully match the called genes, so a read error is possible. The V and J genes are TRBV7-2 and TRBJ2-1; 11 bases map to TRBD2. The germline CDR1 and CDR2 sequences are SGHTA and FQGNSA. The CDR3 is 11 amino acids. The CDR3 DNA is TGTGCCAGCAGCCTAGCGGGGGGACCGTTCTTC. Amino acids: CASSLAGGPFF.

This sequence joins TRBV27 and TRBJ1-2, with 9 bases matching TRBD1. This CDR3 region has 16 residues. Per germline, CDR1 MNHEY and CDR2 SMNVEV (reference sequence). The ends lost 5 bases at V and 1 base at J; junction bases unmatched: 8. Here the CDR3 DNA reads TGTGCCAGCAGTAATCCGGGACAGGGACGTAACTATGGCTACACCTTC. Translating gives CASSNPGQGRNYGYTF.

CDR3 DNA: TGTGCCAGCAGTCCCGGGACAGGGACCTACTCCTACGAGCAGTACTTC. It specifies CASSPGTGTYSYEQYF. The V gene is TRBV2, the J gene TRBJ2-7; TRBD1 matches 9 bases. Trimming took 5 bases from V and 0 from J; bases not matched to a gene: 8. The germline V gene has CDR1 SNHLY and CDR2 FYNNEI. This CDR3 region has 16 residues.

The rearrangement links TRBV21-1 to TRBJ2-6. TRBV21-1 has pseudogene status. This CDR3 is 17 amino acids long. The CDR3 sequence: CASSKAGRDSGANVLTF. CDR3 coding DNA: TGTGCCAGCAGCAAAGCGGGACGGGACTCTGGGGCCAACGTCCTGACTTTC.